The clone carrying this TCR beta chain has more than one count but fewer than ten. A second PCR of about 7 to 11 cycles used a sample-barcoded 5' primer and a J-beta primer mix. TCRdb processed the 5' RACE reads anew with MiXCR; each CDR3 protein has one entry. The data hold around 1,000,000 distinct CDR3 sequences, with roughly 24% observed a single time. These data originate in a study of blood T cells in healthy people across ages. Those donating, healthy Caucasian individuals from Russia, were aged roughly 6 to 100. Germline CDR1 reads DFQATT; CDR2 reads SNEGSKA (reference sequence). Unmatched junction bases numbered 9, after V lost 5 bases and J lost 7 bases. The CDR3 has 15 amino acids. The sample also formed part of further work on T cells of mothers and their children. That work states: Per mother, over 9 million TCR beta CDR3 reads were obtained; per child, 2.5 million to 3.5 million. It was related mother-child pairs that showed slightly higher overlap than unrelated pairs, without reaching significance.

Sequenced: blood. The gene calls are TRBV20-1 and TRBJ2-1, with 12 bases that match TRBD2. The sequence came from a girl aged 2 to 10 in good health. This chain's CDR3 is CSAPARTSGKNEQFF. DNA for the CDR3: TGCAGTGCTCCGGCGAGGACTAGCGGGAAGAATGAGCAGTTCTTC.